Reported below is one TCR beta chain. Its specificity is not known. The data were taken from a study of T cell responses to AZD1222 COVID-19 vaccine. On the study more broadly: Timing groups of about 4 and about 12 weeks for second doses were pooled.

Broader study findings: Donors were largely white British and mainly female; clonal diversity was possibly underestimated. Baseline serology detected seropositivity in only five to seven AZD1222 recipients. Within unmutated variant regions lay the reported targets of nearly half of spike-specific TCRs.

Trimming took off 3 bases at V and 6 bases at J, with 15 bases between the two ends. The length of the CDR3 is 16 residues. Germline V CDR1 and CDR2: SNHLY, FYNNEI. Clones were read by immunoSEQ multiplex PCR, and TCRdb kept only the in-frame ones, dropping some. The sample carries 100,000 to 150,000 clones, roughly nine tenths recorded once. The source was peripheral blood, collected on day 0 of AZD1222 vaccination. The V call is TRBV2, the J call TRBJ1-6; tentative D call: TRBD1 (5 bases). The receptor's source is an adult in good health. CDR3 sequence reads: CASSDVAGLGNSPLHF. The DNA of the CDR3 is TGTGCCAGCAGTGATGTAGCGGGACTCGGTAATTCACCCCTCCACTTT.